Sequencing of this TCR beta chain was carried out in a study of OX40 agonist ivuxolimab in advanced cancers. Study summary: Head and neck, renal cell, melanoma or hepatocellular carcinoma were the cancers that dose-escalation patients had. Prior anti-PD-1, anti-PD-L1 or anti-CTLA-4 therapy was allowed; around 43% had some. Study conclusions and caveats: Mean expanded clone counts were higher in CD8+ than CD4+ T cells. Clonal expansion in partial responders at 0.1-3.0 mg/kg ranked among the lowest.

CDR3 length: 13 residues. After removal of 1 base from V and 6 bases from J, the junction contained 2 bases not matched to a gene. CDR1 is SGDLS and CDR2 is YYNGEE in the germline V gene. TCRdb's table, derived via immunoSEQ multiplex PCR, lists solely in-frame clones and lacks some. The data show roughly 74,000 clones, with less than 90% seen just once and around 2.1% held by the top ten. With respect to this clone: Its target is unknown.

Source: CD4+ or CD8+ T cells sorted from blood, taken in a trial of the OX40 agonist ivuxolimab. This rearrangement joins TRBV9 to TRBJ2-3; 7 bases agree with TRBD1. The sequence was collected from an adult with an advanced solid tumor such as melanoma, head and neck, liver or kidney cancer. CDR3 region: CASSVLQGDTQYF. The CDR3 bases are TGTGCCAGCAGCGTATTACAGGGGGATACGCAGTATTTT.